The clone carrying this T cell receptor (beta chain) was seen a few times. V gave up 0 bases and J gave up 0 bases; unmatched junction bases: 11. The CDR3 contains 19 residues. Germline V gives CDR1 SGHRS, CDR2 YFSETQ. This sample stems from a study of beta chain features in type 1 diabetes. Study background: Examined across all samples were roughly 110,000,000 sorted cells.

Expressed TCRB transcripts were sequenced, since all the RNA that had been isolated was reverse transcribed. This table comes from immunoSEQ multiplex PCR, and its TCRdb copy is limited to in-frame clones, with some not included. The data show about 140,000 clones, with over 9.5% seen just once and 1.3% held by the top ten. This receptor was identified in a young man in good health. The source material was naive CD4+ T cells from blood. The genes are TRBV5-1 and TRBJ2-1; 8 nucleotides match TRBD2. CDR3 DNA: TGCGCCAGCAGCTTGGCGTTGCGGGGGGTCCCGAGCTCCTACAATGAGCAGTTCTTC. It yields the protein CASSLALRGVPSSYNEQFF.